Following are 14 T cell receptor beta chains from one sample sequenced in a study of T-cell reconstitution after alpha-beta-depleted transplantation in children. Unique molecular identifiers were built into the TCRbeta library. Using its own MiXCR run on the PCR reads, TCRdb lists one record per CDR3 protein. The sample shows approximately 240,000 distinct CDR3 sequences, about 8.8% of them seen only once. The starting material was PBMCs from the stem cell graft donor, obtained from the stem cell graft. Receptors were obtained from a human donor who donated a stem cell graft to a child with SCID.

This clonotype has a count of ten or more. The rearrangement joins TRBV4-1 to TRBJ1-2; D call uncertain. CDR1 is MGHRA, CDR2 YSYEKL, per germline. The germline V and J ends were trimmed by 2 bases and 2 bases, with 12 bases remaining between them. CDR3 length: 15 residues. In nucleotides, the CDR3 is TGCGCCAGCAGCCAACCCCGGGAGGGAAACTATGGCTACACCTTC. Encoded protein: CASSQPREGNYGYTF.

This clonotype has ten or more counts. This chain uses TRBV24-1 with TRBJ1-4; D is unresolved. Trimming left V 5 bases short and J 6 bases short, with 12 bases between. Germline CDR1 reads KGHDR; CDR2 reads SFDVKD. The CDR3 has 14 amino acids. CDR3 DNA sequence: TGTGCCACCAGTGCCCAGGACGGAGATGAAAAACTGTTTTTT. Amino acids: CATSAQDGDEKLFF.

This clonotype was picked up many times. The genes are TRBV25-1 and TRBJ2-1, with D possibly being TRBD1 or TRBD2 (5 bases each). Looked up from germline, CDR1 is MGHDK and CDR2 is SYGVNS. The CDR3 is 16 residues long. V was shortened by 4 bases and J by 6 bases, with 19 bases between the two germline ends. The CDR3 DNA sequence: TGTGCCAGCAGTGCCCGGGGTTTGAAGGGGCTCAATGAGCAGTTCTTC. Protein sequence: CASSARGLKGLNEQFF.

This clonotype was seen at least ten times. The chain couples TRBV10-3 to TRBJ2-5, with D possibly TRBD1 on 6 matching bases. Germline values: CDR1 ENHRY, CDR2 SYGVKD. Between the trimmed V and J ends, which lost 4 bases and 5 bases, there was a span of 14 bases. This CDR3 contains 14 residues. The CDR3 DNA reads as TGTGCCATCAGTGTTTCAGGGGTAGAGGAGACCCAGTACTTC. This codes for CAISVSGVEETQYF.

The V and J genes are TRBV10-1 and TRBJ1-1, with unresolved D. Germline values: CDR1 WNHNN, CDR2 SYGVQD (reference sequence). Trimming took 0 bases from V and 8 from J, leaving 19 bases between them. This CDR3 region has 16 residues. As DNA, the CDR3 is TGCGCCAGCAGTGAGTCAACCCCTTCCTCGGTGGGAGAAGCTTTCTTT. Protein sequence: CASSESTPSSVGEAFF.

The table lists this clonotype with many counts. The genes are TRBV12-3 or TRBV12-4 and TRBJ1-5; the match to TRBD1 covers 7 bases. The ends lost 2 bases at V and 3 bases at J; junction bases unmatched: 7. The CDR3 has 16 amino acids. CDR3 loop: CASSLMQGGANQPQHF. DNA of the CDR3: TGTGCCAGCAGTTTAATGCAGGGGGGCGCCAATCAGCCCCAGCATTTT.

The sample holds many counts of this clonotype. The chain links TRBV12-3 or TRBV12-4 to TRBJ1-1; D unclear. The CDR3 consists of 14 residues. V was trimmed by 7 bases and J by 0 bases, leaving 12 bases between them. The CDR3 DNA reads TGTGCCAGCACCAGACACCAGGTGAACACTGAAGCTTTCTTT. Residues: CASTRHQVNTEAFF.

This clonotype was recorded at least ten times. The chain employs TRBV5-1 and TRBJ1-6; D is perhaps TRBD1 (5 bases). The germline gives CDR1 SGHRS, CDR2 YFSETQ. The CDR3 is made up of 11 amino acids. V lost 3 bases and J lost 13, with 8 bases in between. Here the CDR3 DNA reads TGCGCCAGCAGCTCGGACATCCCCCTCCACTTT. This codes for CASSSDIPLHF.

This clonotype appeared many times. CDR3 protein: CASSAPIAGLPNEQFF. The CDR3 nucleotides are TGTGCCAGCAGCGCCCCCATAGCGGGGCTTCCCAATGAGCAGTTCTTC. The chain is built from TRBV9 and TRBJ2-1; 8 bases align to TRBD2. Germline CDR1 SGDLS, CDR2 YYNGEE. The CDR3 is 16 residues long. The V gene end was trimmed by 3 bases and the J gene end by 6 bases; junction bases not matched to a gene: 11.

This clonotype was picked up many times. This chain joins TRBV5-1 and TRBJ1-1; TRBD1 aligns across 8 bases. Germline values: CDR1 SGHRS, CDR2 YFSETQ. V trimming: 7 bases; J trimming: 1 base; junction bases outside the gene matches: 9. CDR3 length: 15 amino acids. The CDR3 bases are TGCGCCAGCGGCCGACAGGGGCTGGGGAACACTGAAGCTTTCTTT. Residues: CASGRQGLGNTEAFF.

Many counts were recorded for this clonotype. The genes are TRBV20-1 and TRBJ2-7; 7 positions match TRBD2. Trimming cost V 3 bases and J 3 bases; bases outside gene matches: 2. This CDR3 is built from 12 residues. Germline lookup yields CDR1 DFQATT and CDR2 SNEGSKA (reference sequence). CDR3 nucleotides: TGCAGTGCTAGCGGGGGGTTCTACGAGCAGTACTTC. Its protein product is CSASGGFYEQYF.

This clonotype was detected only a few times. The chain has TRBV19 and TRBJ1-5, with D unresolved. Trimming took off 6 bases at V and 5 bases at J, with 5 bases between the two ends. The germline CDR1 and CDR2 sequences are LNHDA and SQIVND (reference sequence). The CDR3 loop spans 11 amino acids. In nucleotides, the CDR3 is TGTGCCAGTAGCCAGGATCAGCCCCAGCATTTT. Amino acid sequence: CASSQDQPQHF. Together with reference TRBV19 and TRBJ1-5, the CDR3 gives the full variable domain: DGGITQSPKYLFRKEGQNVTLSCEQNLNHDAMYWYRQDPGQGLRLIYYSQIVNDFQKGDIAEGYSVSREKKESFPLTVTSAQKNPTAFYLCASSQDQPQHFGDGTRLSIL.

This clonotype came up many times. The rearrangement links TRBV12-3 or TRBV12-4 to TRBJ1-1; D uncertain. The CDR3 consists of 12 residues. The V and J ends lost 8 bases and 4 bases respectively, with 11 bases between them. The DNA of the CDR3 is TGTGCCAGCCTCCGGGTTTCCACTGAAGCTTTCTTT. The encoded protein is CASLRVSTEAFF.

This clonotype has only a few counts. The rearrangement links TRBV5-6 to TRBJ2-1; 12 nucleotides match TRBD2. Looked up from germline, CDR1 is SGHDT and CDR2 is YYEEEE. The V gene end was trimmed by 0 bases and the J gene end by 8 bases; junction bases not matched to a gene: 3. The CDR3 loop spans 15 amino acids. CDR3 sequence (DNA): TGTGCCAGCAGCTTGGCTAGCGGGGGGGCCCATGAGCAGTTCTTC. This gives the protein CASSLASGGAHEQFF.